The clone carrying this T cell receptor beta chain has only one observation. V was pared by 3 bases and J by 14 bases, with 16 bases of the junction left unmatched. CDR1 and CDR2 from the germline V gene are GTSNPN and SVGIG (reference sequence). This CDR3 spans 14 amino acids. The entry originates in a study of cytomegalovirus exposure and HLA in healthy donors. PCR amplification relied on 60 Vbeta primers (plus 13 Jbeta primers). Assay: immunoSEQ multiplex PCR; the TCRdb copy retains only in-frame clones and omits some. The table lists 250,000 to 300,000 clones, just under 85% of them singletons, with approximately 2% in the top ten.

Source material: PBMCs. The receptor was isolated from a woman in her thirties or forties in good health and CMV-seropositive. V usage is TRBV30 and J usage is TRBJ2-3; 8 nucleotides agree with TRBD2. The CDR3 is CAWSAGGPGVLPYF. The CDR3, as DNA: TGTGCCTGGAGCGCGGGGGGCCCGGGTGTATTGCCGTATTTT.